The sample holds a few counts of the clone carrying this T cell receptor beta chain. Its specificity is not known. Here immunoSEQ multiplex PCR was the method, and the copy in TCRdb shows in-frame clones only, minus some. The table has 3,900 or so clones, less than 40% seen once. These data come from a study of T cells in localized non-small cell lung cancer. Regarding the study as a whole: A median around 57 of the top 100 tumor clones appeared in adjacent lung. Highest T cell clonality was seen in uninvolved adjacent lung, surpassing that measured in tumor. Higher blood T cell density tracked longer overall survival.

The CDR3 has 14 residues. The receptor was isolated from a male donor at least 60 years old with stage III lung adenocarcinoma. The genes are TRBV1 and TRBJ2-5. TRBV1 is a known pseudogene. Here the sequenced sample was lung tumor tissue, taken before any cancer treatment. The CDR3 DNA sequence: TGCGCCAGCAGCCAAGAGATCGGCAGACAGACCCAGTACTTC. Protein: CASSQEIGRQTQYF.